Described below is a single TCR beta chain sequence and its context. Its specificity is unknown. This could be a read error, since a much larger clone is one nucleotide away. This sample is part of a study of blood T cells in healthy people across ages. General study findings and limits: For the donors, CMV status was unknown and possibly confounded expanded clonotype changes.

A sample-barcoded 5' primer and a J-beta primer mix were used in a second PCR of roughly 6 to 12 cycles. Each TCR beta cDNA got a 12-nucleotide random molecular identifier. Each CDR3 protein is one row after TCRdb ran MiXCR on the 5' RACE reads. The sample carries 630,000 or so distinct CDR3 sequences, approximately 30% recorded once. V lost 6 bases and J lost 7; bases outside the gene matches: 9. CDR3 size: 14 residues. Germline CDR1 and CDR2: MNHNS and SASEGT. The rearrangement joins TRBV6-1 to TRBJ1-5; TRBD1 matches at 7 bases. This TCR was sampled from a woman of 80 years or more in good health. Sequenced input: blood. CDR3 nucleotide sequence: TGTGCCAGCAGGACCGACAGGGTAGGACAGCCCCAGCATTTT. It yields the protein CASRTDRVGQPQHF.